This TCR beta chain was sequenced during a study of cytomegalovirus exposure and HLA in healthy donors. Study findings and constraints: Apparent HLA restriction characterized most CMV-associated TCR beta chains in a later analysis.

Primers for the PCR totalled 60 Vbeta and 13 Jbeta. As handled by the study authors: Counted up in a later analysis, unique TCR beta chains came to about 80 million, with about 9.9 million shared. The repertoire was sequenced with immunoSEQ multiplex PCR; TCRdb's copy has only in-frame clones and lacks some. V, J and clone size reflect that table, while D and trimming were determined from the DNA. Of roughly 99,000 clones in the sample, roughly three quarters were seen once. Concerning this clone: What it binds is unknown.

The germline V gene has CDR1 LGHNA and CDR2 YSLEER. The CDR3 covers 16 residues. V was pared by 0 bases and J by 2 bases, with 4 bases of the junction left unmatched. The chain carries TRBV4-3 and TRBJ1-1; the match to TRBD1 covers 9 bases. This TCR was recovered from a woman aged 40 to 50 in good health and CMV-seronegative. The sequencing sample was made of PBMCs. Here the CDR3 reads CASSQDGTGLNTEAFF. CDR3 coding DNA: TGCGCCAGCAGCCAAGATGGGACAGGGCTTAACACTGAAGCTTTCTTT.